The next 30 T cell receptor beta chains were all read from a single sample in a study of T cells in localized non-small cell lung cancer (dated by TCRdb to about 2020). Receptors were amplified or captured by the immunoSEQ multiplex PCR assay. TCRdb re-hosts the immuneACCESS table, in-frame sequences only. Its copies lack some clones; in the studies checked, an unresolved V gene accounts for under half of them, and the cause for the rest is not known. The sample table shows approximately 52,000 clones, and roughly 88% are seen once. The top ten clonotypes cover under 20% of the sample. The source material was peripheral blood, sampled before any cancer treatment. These receptor sequences come from a male donor aged 60 or over with stage III squamous cell lung carcinoma.

This clone is a singleton in its sample. The chain couples TRBV9 to TRBJ2-5; D is possibly TRBD1 (5 bases). This CDR3 region has 16 residues. From germline, CDR1 is SGDLS and CDR2 YYNGEE. Trimming stripped 0 bases from V and 4 bases from J, with 16 bases between. The CDR3: CASSVGVPGKGETQYF. For the CDR3, the DNA is TGTGCCAGCAGCGTAGGGGTCCCAGGGAAAGGAGAGACCCAGTACTTC.

V usage is TRBV7-3 and J usage is TRBJ2-1; no clear D. CDR1 is SGHTA, CDR2 FQGTGA, per germline. This CDR3 region has 16 residues. V was cut by 1 base and J by 0 bases, with 10 bases left in between. CDR3 sequence: CASSLRARPSYNEQFF. CDR3 bases: TGTGCCAGCAGCTTAAGGGCGAGACCCTCCTACAATGAGCAGTTCTTC.

The V gene is TRBV19, the J gene TRBJ1-4, with a possible D match to TRBD1 (5 bases). This CDR3 has 15 residues. CDR1 is LNHDA and CDR2 is SQIVND in the germline V gene (reference sequence). V lost 8 bases and J 0 bases, leaving 13 bases between the germline ends. CDR3 region: CASGTDSATNEKLFF. The CDR3 DNA reads TGTGCCAGTGGGACCGACAGTGCAACTAATGAAAAACTGTTTTTT. The full variable domain, completed using reference TRBV19 and TRBJ1-4, is DGGITQSPKYLFRKEGQNVTLSCEQNLNHDAMYWYRQDPGQGLRLIYYSQIVNDFQKGDIAEGYSVSREKKESFPLTVTSAQKNPTAFYLCASGTDSATNEKLFFGSGTQLSVL.

The sample holds one count of this clone. V and J are TRBV6-1 and TRBJ1-6, with 11 positions matching TRBD1. Germline CDR1 is MNHNS and CDR2 is SASEGT. The CDR3 contains 16 residues. J was trimmed by 9 bases and V by 3 bases; bases with no gene match: 7. As DNA, the CDR3 is TGTGCCAGCAGTGAGAGGACAGGGGGCTTTAGTTCACCCCTCCACTTT. This sequence encodes CASSERTGGFSSPLHF.

The chain employs TRBV6-5 and TRBJ2-7; TRBD1 is a possible D gene (5 bases). Trimming took off 6 bases at V and 3 bases at J, with 9 bases between the two ends. Looked up from germline, CDR1 is MNHEY and CDR2 is SVGAGI. The CDR3 is made up of 12 amino acids. The CDR3 sequence is CASSDQGYEQYF. The CDR3, as DNA: TGTGCCAGCAGCGACCAGGGCTACGAGCAGTACTTC.

The chain recombines TRBV5-1 with TRBJ2-5; 12 bases align to TRBD2. CDR1 and CDR2 from the germline V gene are SGHRS and YFSETQ. CDR3 size: 17 residues. Losses at the gene ends were 0 bases for V and 3 bases for J; bases not matched to a gene: 6. The CDR3 coding sequence is TGCGCCAGCAGCTTGGGACTAGCGGGAGTTCGGGAAGAGACCCAGTACTTC. Translated: CASSLGLAGVREETQYF. Full variable domain (outside the CDR3, taken from reference TRBV5-1 and TRBJ2-5): KAGVTQTPRYLIKTRGQQVTLSCSPISGHRSVSWYQQTPGQGLQFLFEYFSETQRNKGNFPGRFSGRQFSNSRSEMNVSTLELGDSALYLCASSLGLAGVREETQYFGPGTRLLVL.

The chain recombines TRBV4-2 with TRBJ2-1; perhaps TRBD2 as D (6 bases). The CDR3 spans 16 residues. From germline, CDR1 is LGHNA and CDR2 YNFKEQ. V was pared by 4 bases and J by 5 bases, with 18 bases between. CDR3 coding DNA: TGTGCCAGCAGCCCAAAGGTGGGGGGTAGCGACAATGAGCAGTTCTTC. It translates to CASSPKVGGSDNEQFF.

This chain uses TRBV19 with TRBJ1-3; possibly TRBD1 for D (6 bases). CDR1 is LNHDA, CDR2 SQIVND, per germline (reference sequence). V was pared by 1 base and J by 2 bases, with 12 bases between. CDR3 length equals 16 residues. CDR3 residues: CASSIAPPGAGNTIYF. The CDR3 DNA reads as TGTGCCAGTAGTATAGCTCCGCCAGGGGCTGGAAACACCATATATTTT. The whole variable domain, remainder taken from reference TRBV19 and TRBJ1-3, is DGGITQSPKYLFRKEGQNVTLSCEQNLNHDAMYWYRQDPGQGLRLIYYSQIVNDFQKGDIAEGYSVSREKKESFPLTVTSAQKNPTAFYLCASSIAPPGAGNTIYFGEGSWLTVV.

CDR3 protein: CASRKTTGASYEQYF. The CDR3 DNA sequence: TGTGCCAGCAGAAAAACCACAGGGGCCTCCTACGAGCAGTACTTC. This sequence joins TRBV27 and TRBJ2-7; 7 nucleotides line up with TRBD1. V was pared by 6 bases and J by 0 bases, with 8 bases of the junction left unmatched. Germline loops: CDR1 MNHEY, CDR2 SMNVEV (reference sequence). The CDR3 is made up of 15 amino acids.

The chain carries TRBV9 and TRBJ1-2; D unclear. V was shortened by 5 bases and J by 4 bases, with 12 bases between the two germline ends. The CDR3 has 13 residues. CDR1 is SGDLS and CDR2 is YYNGEE in the germline V gene. CDR3 residues: CASRRSLLYGYTF. CDR3 bases: TGTGCCAGCAGGCGCAGCCTTCTCTATGGCTACACCTTC.

As concerns this clone: Other DNA sequences in the sample encode the same CDR3. V and J are TRBV19 and TRBJ2-2, with D unresolved. The germline V gene encodes CDR1 LNHDA and CDR2 SQIVND (reference sequence). V lost 6 bases and J 1 base, leaving 9 bases between the germline ends. The CDR3 totals 14 residues. CDR3 nucleotides: TGTGCCAGTAGAACAGCTCTGAACACCGGGGAGCTGTTTTTT. It codes for CASRTALNTGELFF.

The chain links TRBV5-1 to TRBJ2-5; no clear D. The CDR3 is 14 residues long. V lost 3 bases and J lost 1, with 10 bases in between. The germline CDR1 and CDR2 sequences are SGHRS and YFSETQ. CDR3 bases: TGCGCCAGCAGCTCGGCAGGCGGCCAAGAGACCCAGTACTTC. It specifies CASSSAGGQETQYF.

This clone has only a few counts. The chain combines TRBV29-1 with TRBJ1-5, with 8 positions matching TRBD1. The V gene end was trimmed by 7 bases and the J gene end by 2 bases; junction bases not matched to a gene: 13. Per germline, CDR1 SQVTM and CDR2 ANQGSEA. The CDR3 spans 16 residues. The CDR3 DNA reads TGCAGCGCTGGCAGGGGGCGACTGAGTGGCAATCAGCCCCAGCATTTT. Translated: CSAGRGRLSGNQPQHF.

This sequence joins TRBV7-9 and TRBJ2-1; 10 positions agree with TRBD2. From germline, CDR1 is SEHNR and CDR2 FQNEAQ (reference sequence). Trimming took 6 bases from V and 10 from J; bases not matched to a gene: 9. The CDR3 has 14 residues. CDR3 in amino acids: CASSPSGSFKEQFF. The CDR3 DNA follows: TGTGCCAGCAGTCCTAGCGGGAGTTTCAAGGAGCAGTTCTTC.

This sequence joins TRBV20-1 and TRBJ1-2; D remains ambiguous. V dropped 2 bases and J dropped 12 bases, with 13 bases sitting between them. The germline CDR1 and CDR2 sequences are DFQATT and SNEGSKA (reference sequence). The CDR3 runs to 11 residues. The CDR3: CSARLVRWDTF. CDR3 nucleotides: TGCAGTGCTAGACTTGTCCGCTGGGACACCTTC.

The CDR3 loop reads CASSELAGGAPETQYF. The CDR3, as DNA: TGCGCCAGCAGTGAGTTAGCGGGGGGGGCTCCGGAGACCCAGTACTTC. The chain has TRBV10-2 and TRBJ2-5; 11 bases are a match to TRBD2. Germline V gives CDR1 WSHSY, CDR2 SAAADI. Germline trimming cut 1 base from V and 5 bases from J; bases unmatched to any gene: 6. The CDR3 has 16 residues.

This clone is medium-sized (0.01 to 0.1%) in the sample. The rearrangement links TRBV10-3 to TRBJ2-7; no firm D call. The CDR3 has 17 residues. With 0 bases removed from V and 1 base from J, the gap between germline ends came to 16 bases. From germline, CDR1 is ENHRY and CDR2 SYGVKD. In DNA form, the CDR3 reads TGTGCCATCAGTGAGTCGTACCTTGAGACAATGTCCTACGAGCAGTACTTC. It encodes CAISESYLETMSYEQYF.

Notes on this clone: A junction boundary mismatches the germline segment, possibly from a read error. The chain recombines TRBV5-1 with TRBJ1-2; maybe TRBD1 (6 bases). The CDR3 consists of 15 residues. The germline V gene encodes CDR1 SGHRS and CDR2 YFSETQ. CDR3 nucleotide sequence: TGCGCCAGCACCTTGCCGGGACAAATAGACTATGGCTACACCTTC. This codes for CASTLPGQIDYGYTF.

The chain combines TRBV7-2 with TRBJ2-3; 12 nucleotides line up with TRBD2. V shed 3 bases, J shed 3 bases, and the junction held 4 bases outside the gene matches. Germline CDR1 and CDR2: SGHTA and FQGNSA. The CDR3 consists of 16 residues. CDR3 sequence reads: CASSLRTSGDTDTQYF. The CDR3 coding sequence is TGTGCCAGCAGCTTGCGGACTAGCGGGGATACAGATACGCAGTATTTT.

The chain is built from TRBV7-6 and TRBJ2-5; D not certain. CDR3 size: 11 residues. Germline V gives CDR1 SGHVS, CDR2 FNYEAQ. Between the trimmed V and J ends, which lost 5 bases and 3 bases, there was a span of 4 bases. The CDR3 protein is CASSVKETQYF. The CDR3 bases are TGTGCCAGCAGCGTAAAAGAGACCCAGTACTTC.

This chain connects TRBV4-1 to TRBJ2-3; possibly TRBD1 for D (5 bases). V dropped 3 bases and J dropped 2 bases, with 9 bases sitting between them. Germline lookup yields CDR1 MGHRA and CDR2 YSYEKL. The CDR3 is 14 amino acids. CDR3 sequence reads: CASSQRQSTDTQYF. Written as DNA, the CDR3 is TGCGCCAGCAGCCAGCGACAGTCCACAGATACGCAGTATTTT.

The J gene is TRBJ1-6, the V gene TRBV28, with D perhaps TRBD1 (5 bases). Germline CDR1 reads MDHEN; CDR2 reads SYDVKM. The CDR3 is 16 residues long. The V end lost 0 bases, the J end lost 3 bases, and 9 bases lay between the germline ends. CDR3 loop: CASSLWTADYNSPLHF. DNA for the CDR3: TGTGCCAGCAGTTTATGGACAGCCGACTATAATTCACCCCTCCACTTT. The complete variable domain, with remaining parts taken from reference TRBV28 and TRBJ1-6, reads DVKVTQSSRYLVKRTGEKVFLECVQDMDHENMFWYRQDPGLGLRLIYFSYDVKMKEKGDIPEGYSVSREKKERFSLILESASTNQTSMYLCASSLWTADYNSPLHFGNGTRLTVT.

This clone has a handful of counts. The V and J genes are TRBV28 and TRBJ1-5; D call uncertain. Germline-derived CDR1 and CDR2 are MDHEN and SYDVKM. This CDR3 region has 17 residues. Between the trimmed V and J ends, which lost 3 bases and 7 bases, there was a span of 22 bases. CDR3 sequence reads: CASSFLSRPSFGQPQHF. CDR3 nucleotides: TGTGCCAGCAGTTTCTTGTCCAGGCCCAGCTTCGGACAGCCCCAGCATTTT.

The chain employs TRBV30 and TRBJ2-7; D remains unclear. CDR1 and CDR2 (germline): GTSNPN, SVGIG (reference sequence). This CDR3 region has 11 residues. The V end was cut by 0 bases, the J end by 3 bases, with 3 bases between. This chain's CDR3 is CAWSVLYEQYF. DNA for the CDR3: TGTGCCTGGAGTGTGCTCTACGAGCAGTACTTC.

This chain links TRBV11-1 with TRBJ1-3; a possible D gene is TRBD1 (5 bases). V was trimmed by 3 bases and J by 7 bases, leaving 13 bases between them. Germline CDR1 and CDR2: SGHAT and FQDESV (reference sequence). CDR3 size: 14 residues. The CDR3 sequence: CASSFEGQWNTIYF. Here the CDR3 DNA reads TGTGCCAGCAGCTTCGAGGGGCAGTGGAACACCATATATTTT.

The chain carries TRBV2 and TRBJ2-7; 7 bases map to TRBD2. Trimming at V came to 6 bases and at J to 4 bases, leaving 12 bases not matched to a gene. The CDR3 has 15 amino acids. Germline V gene sequence: CDR1 SNHLY, CDR2 FYNNEI. The CDR3 region is CASSPPGLRNYEQYF. CDR3 nucleotides: TGTGCCAGCAGCCCACCGGGACTACGAAATTACGAGCAGTACTTC. The full variable domain, rest sourced from reference TRBV2 and TRBJ2-7, is EPEVTQTPSHQVTQMGQEVILRCVPISNHLYFYWYRQILGQKVEFLVSFYNNEISEKSEIFDDQFSVERPDGSNFTLKIRSTKLEDSAMYFCASSPPGLRNYEQYFGPGTRLTVT.

This clone was counted ten times or more. The rearrangement links TRBV18 to TRBJ1-5; D is uncertain. The germline V gene has CDR1 KGHSH and CDR2 LQKENI. This CDR3 spans 17 amino acids. V was shortened by 3 bases and J by 2 bases, with 17 bases between the two germline ends. CDR3: CASSPIVEAEGNQPQHF. CDR3 DNA sequence: TGTGCCAGCTCACCGATAGTGGAGGCGGAGGGCAATCAGCCCCAGCATTTT.

This clone was picked up a small number of times. This chain uses TRBV30 with TRBJ1-1; no definite D call. The ends were cut back, 1 base at V and 10 bases at J, with 10 bases in the middle. CDR3 length: 11 amino acids. Germline CDR1 and CDR2: GTSNPN and SVGIG (reference sequence). The CDR3 bases are TGTGCCTGGAGTGAGACCGTGAGAGCTTTCTTT. Amino acid sequence: CAWSETVRAFF. Based on the CDR3 plus reference TRBV30 and TRBJ1-1, the full variable domain is SQTIHQWPATLVQPVGSPLSLECTVEGTSNPNLYWYRQAAGRGLQLLFYSVGIGQISSEVPQNLSASRPQDRQFILSSKKLLLSDSGFYLCAWSETVRAFFGQGTRLTVV.

This rearrangement joins TRBV7-3 to TRBJ2-1; 11 bases agree with TRBD1. Germline values: CDR1 SGHTA, CDR2 FQGTGA. V trimming: 5 bases; J trimming: 7 bases; junction bases outside the gene matches: 13. The CDR3 extends over 17 amino acids. The CDR3 DNA reads TGTGCCAGCAGCCCCCGACCGGGACAGGGGGTAAAAAATGAGCAGTTCTTC. Translation gives CASSPRPGQGVKNEQFF.

This rearrangement joins TRBV7-2 to TRBJ1-5; the match to TRBD1 covers 8 bases. Germline loops: CDR1 SGHTA, CDR2 FQGNSA. With 3 bases clipped from V and 4 bases from J, the junction kept 2 bases outside the gene matches. CDR3 length: 14 amino acids. The CDR3 DNA follows: TGTGCCAGCAGCTTGGACAGGGTAAATCAGCCCCAGCATTTT. This encodes CASSLDRVNQPQHF. Based on the CDR3 plus reference TRBV7-2 and TRBJ1-5, the full variable domain is GAGVSQSPSNKVTEKGKDVELRCDPISGHTALYWYRQSLGQGLEFLIYFQGNSAPDKSGLPSDRFSAERTGGSVSTLTIQRTQQEDSAVYLCASSLDRVNQPQHFGDGTRLSIL.